The text below deals with one T cell receptor beta chain. This sample is part of a study of blood T cell repertoires in COVID-19. Study overall: The origin of the acute and convalescent COVID-19 samples was the United States, Italy and Spain. Sources were T cells, B-cell-depleted T cells, or PBMCs; the material itself was cDNA or gDNA.

This CDR3 comprises 14 residues. The V and J ends lost 4 bases and 1 base, in that order; junction bases with no gene match: 0. Per the germline V gene, CDR1 is MNHEY and CDR2 is SVGEGT. Authors' methods: Reference gene primer amplification gave estimated nucleated cell counts. The repertoire was sequenced with immunoSEQ multiplex PCR; TCRdb's copy has only in-frame clones and lacks some. V and J calls and clone size are copied from that table; D and trimming were computed from the DNA. This table holds fewer than 100,000 clones, around 86% found once. The chain uses TRBV6-2 or TRBV6-3 and TRBJ1-1, with 10 bases aligning to TRBD1. This sequence was found in a woman older than 75 with acute or convalescent COVID-19. Input material: peripheral blood. The CDR3 nucleotides read TGTGCCAGCAGTTGGACAGGGGGGAACACTGAAGCTTTCTTT. Translating gives CASSWTGGNTEAFF.